This T cell receptor beta chain appears in the sequencing data of a study of Graves' ophthalmopathy and Graves' hyperthyroidism (dated by TCRdb to 2017 to 2018). Background for the entire study: Peripheral blood was collected at initial diagnosis, before any treatment. The study used signatures of the TCR beta repertoire to tell Graves' ophthalmopathy apart from Graves' hyperthyroidism and to predict which patients would progress to ophthalmopathy. In total, approximately 140 blood samples were TCR-sequenced: 43 ophthalmopathy, 80 or so hyperthyroidism and around 17 hyperthyroidism-to-ophthalmopathy patients. To explore V-J signatures distinguishing ophthalmopathy from hyperthyroidism, a discovery set of 100 patients (43 ophthalmopathy, some 55 stable hyperthyroidism) was enrolled. For independent validation, a separate cohort was made up of 18 to 20 hyperthyroidism patients plus 17 patients who later progressed from hyperthyroidism to ophthalmopathy. In more than five hyperthyroidism patients, T-cell repertoires of thyroid tissue and blood were compared. Once sampling was done, hyperthyroidism patients were given methimazole at a starting dose of 30 mg daily, while ophthalmopathy patients were given high-dose intravenous methylprednisolone.

TCR beta CDR3 regions were amplified from RNA transcripts for repertoire sequencing. The first round was an RT-PCR using HTBI primers with the Qiagen OneStep RT-PCR kit, and this first round was followed by a second-round multiplex PCR, then size selection and purification. Sequencing of the libraries was carried out on an Illumina HiSeq2000 in paired-end mode with 100 bp reads. In the source study's methods: SOAPnuke was used for read processing, and reads with adapters, uncalled bases, a mean Phred below 15, or no exact constant-primer or identifier match were discarded. COPE v1.2.5 was used to merge the high-quality paired reads. Each unique nucleotide sequence was defined as a clonotype, and clonotypes were aligned to IMGT TRB V, D and J references with MiTCR v1.1. Analysis was restricted to V-J combinations with a frequency above 0.0001, which covered roughly 99% of repertoires. For each V-J combination, a TCR clonal expansion and chaos score was defined as F50 clonal expansion divided by the chaos observed in the TCRdist matrix. Welch's t-statistics and random forest were used to narrow the features down to more than 10 V-J combinations, which were then fed into a naive Bayes classifier. The Morisita-Horn index was used to measure how similar the thyroid and blood repertoires were. TCRdb cleaned the public reads at Q25 with fastp, built clones with MiXCR and kept in-frame beta chains. Each record represents a unique CDR3 protein, reported with the most common genes and DNA among its rows. The V and J calls reflect TCRdb's pipeline rather than the authors' work. For this sample there are hundreds of thousands of distinct CDR3 sequences; about two fifths appear just once. The ten most abundant clones make up 2.5% to 3.5% of the sample.

Study-level results and caveats: The 13-signature model separated ophthalmopathy from stable hyperthyroidism with roughly 88% sensitivity and less than 83% specificity in cross-validation, and 80%/75% in the test set. Most expanded thyroid clonotypes with frequency above 0.001 were also detected in blood, suggesting blood repertoires may reflect the thyroid immune response. No statistical method was used to set the sample size in advance, and the investigators knew which group each participant was assigned to. In validation, the model predicted ophthalmopathy progression with 55% to 71% sensitivity and approximately 78% specificity; 12 predicted patients were CT-confirmed with GO in a median of about 6.1 months.

CDR3 length: 14 amino acids, cysteine to phenylalanine. Of the read, only the CDR3 DNA is kept; its 42 bases are in frame from base 1. CDR1 is given as ENHRY and CDR2 as SYGVKD, both from the germline V gene. Ophthalmopathy patients were characterized by moderately to severely active disease, a Clinical Activity Score of at least 3, a NOSPECS grade of at least 4, and a disease duration under 3 months. Patients were excluded if they had other autoimmune diseases, uncontrolled infections, pregnancy or lactation. Clinical symptoms, serum thyroxine, TRAb, thyroid ultrasound and orbital computed tomography were used for diagnosis. PBMCs were isolated from approximately 10 ml of fresh peripheral blood by Ficoll-Paque density gradient centrifugation. Total RNA was extracted using Trizol reagent, and RNA quality was checked on an Agilent 2100 Bioanalyzer. To note about this clonotype: The antigen it recognizes is unknown. The junction departs from germline at one end; a sequencing error may be responsible.

The chain employs TRBV10-3 and TRBJ1-1, and TRBD1 aligns with 7 junction nucleotides. The sample taken for sequencing was peripheral blood. This receptor was taken from an adult man with Graves' ophthalmopathy. The sequenced DNA: TGTGTCATAAATACAGGGGAAAGGCCCACTGAAGCCTCCTTT. The encoded protein is CVINTGERPTEASF.